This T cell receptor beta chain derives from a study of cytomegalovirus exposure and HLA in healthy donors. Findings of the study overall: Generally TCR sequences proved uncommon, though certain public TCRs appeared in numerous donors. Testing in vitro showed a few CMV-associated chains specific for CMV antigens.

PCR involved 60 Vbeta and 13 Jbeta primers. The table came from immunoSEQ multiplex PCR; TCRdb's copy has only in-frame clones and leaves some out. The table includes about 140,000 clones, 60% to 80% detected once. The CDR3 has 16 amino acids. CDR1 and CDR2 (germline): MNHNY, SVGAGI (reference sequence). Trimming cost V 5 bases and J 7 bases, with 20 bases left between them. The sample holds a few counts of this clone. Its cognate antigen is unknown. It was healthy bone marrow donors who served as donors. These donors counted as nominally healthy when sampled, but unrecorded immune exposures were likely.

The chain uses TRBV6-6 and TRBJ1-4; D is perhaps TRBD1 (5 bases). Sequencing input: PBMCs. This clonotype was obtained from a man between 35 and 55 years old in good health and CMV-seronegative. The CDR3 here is CASSHARAGRGEKLFF. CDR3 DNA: TGTGCCAGCAGTCATGCTAGGGCAGGGAGGGGTGAAAAACTGTTTTTT.